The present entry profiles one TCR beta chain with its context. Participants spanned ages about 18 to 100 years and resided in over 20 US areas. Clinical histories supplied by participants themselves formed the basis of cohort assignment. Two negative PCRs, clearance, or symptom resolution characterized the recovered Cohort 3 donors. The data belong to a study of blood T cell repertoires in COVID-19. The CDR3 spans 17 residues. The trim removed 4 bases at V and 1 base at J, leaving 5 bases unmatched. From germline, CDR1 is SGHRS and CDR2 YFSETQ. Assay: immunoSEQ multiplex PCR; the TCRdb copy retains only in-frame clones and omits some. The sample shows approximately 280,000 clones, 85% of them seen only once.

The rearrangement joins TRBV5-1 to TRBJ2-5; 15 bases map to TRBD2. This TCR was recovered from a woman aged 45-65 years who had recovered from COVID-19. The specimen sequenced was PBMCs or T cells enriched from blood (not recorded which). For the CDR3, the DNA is TGCGCCAGCAGCCTGGGACTAGCGGGGGGCATCCAAGAGACCCAGTACTTC. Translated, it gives CASSLGLAGGIQETQYF.